This is a list of T cell receptor beta chains from one sample in a study of immune evolution from preneoplasia to lung adenocarcinoma. Clones were sequenced by immunoSEQ multiplex PCR, and TCRdb holds only the in-frame ones, with some missing. The table lists about 2,500 clones, around 84% of them singletons. The sample consisted of FFPE invasive lung adenocarcinoma tissue. These TCRs come from a person aged 55-79 years with invasive lung adenocarcinoma. Both conserved end residues are part of each CDR3. Fields, in order: V gene, J gene, clone size, CDR3 length, D gene, CDR3 DNA, CDR3 protein. The D gene is left open where the match is weak. Expanded clones are given a class, and other clones once, few, many or no size at all.

v_call: TRBV6-1
j_call: TRBJ2-1
clone_size: few
cdr3_length: 14
d_call: TRBD2
cdr3_nt: TGTGCCAGCAGTACCTTAGCGGGGGGCCATGAGCAGTTCTTC
cdr3_aa: CASSTLAGGHEQFF

v_call: TRBV5-1
j_call: TRBJ2-7
clone_size: NA
cdr3_length: 13
d_call: TRBD1
cdr3_nt: TGCGCCAGCAGCTCCGGGACAGGGAACGAGCAGTACTTC
cdr3_aa: CASSSGTGNEQYF

v_call: TRBV18
j_call: TRBJ1-5
clone_size: NA
cdr3_length: 14
d_call: TRBD1
cdr3_nt: TGTGCCAGCTCACGGGACAGCTTAAATCAGCCCCAGCATTTT
cdr3_aa: CASSRDSLNQPQHF

v_call: TRBV4-1
j_call: TRBJ2-5
clone_size: NA
cdr3_length: 16
d_call: TRBD2
cdr3_nt: TGCGCCAGCAGCCAAGAGTTAGCGGGGGTCAAAGAGACCCAGTACTTC
cdr3_aa: CASSQELAGVKETQYF

v_call: TRBV7-3
j_call: TRBJ1-2
clone_size: NA
cdr3_length: 15
d_call: TRBD1
cdr3_nt: TGTGCCAGCAGCTTAGGTTCCGGGACAGAGTATGGCTACACCTTC
cdr3_aa: CASSLGSGTEYGYTF

v_call: TRBV28
j_call: TRBJ1-1
clone_size: once
cdr3_length: 15
d_call: TRBD1
cdr3_nt: TGTGCCAGCAGTTTTTACGGACAGGGAGAGACTGAAGCTTTCTTT
cdr3_aa: CASSFYGQGETEAFF

v_call: TRBV9
j_call: TRBJ1-2
clone_size: NA
cdr3_length: 13
d_call: NA
cdr3_nt: TGTGCCAGCACTACGAGGGAGTCGGATGGCTACACCTTC
cdr3_aa: CASTTRESDGYTF

v_call: TRBV9
j_call: TRBJ2-1
clone_size: once
cdr3_length: 14
d_call: NA
cdr3_nt: TGTGCCAGCAGCGTAGAGGGGGGGTACAATGAGCAGTTCTTC
cdr3_aa: CASSVEGGYNEQFF

v_call: TRBV29-1
j_call: TRBJ1-2
clone_size: NA
cdr3_length: 16
d_call: NA
cdr3_nt: TGCAGCGTTGTTGACCCTTCAGGGAGTCCTAGCTATGGCTACACCTTC
cdr3_aa: CSVVDPSGSPSYGYTF

v_call: TRBV9
j_call: TRBJ1-2
clone_size: few
cdr3_length: 14
d_call: TRBD1
cdr3_nt: TGTGCCAGCAGCCAGTGGACAGGGGACTATGGCTACACCTTC
cdr3_aa: CASSQWTGDYGYTF

v_call: TRBV7-2
j_call: TRBJ2-4
clone_size: NA
cdr3_length: 15
d_call: TRBD2
cdr3_nt: TGTGCCAGCAGCTTTGGCGGGAGGGGAGTAGACATTCAGTACTTC
cdr3_aa: CASSFGGRGVDIQYF

v_call: TRBV6-6
j_call: TRBJ2-2
clone_size: NA
cdr3_length: 15
d_call: TRBD1
cdr3_nt: TGTGCCTGCGAAGACAGGGGGCTGAACACCGGGGAGCTGTTTTTT
cdr3_aa: CACEDRGLNTGELFF

v_call: TRBV7-9
j_call: TRBJ1-1
clone_size: NA
cdr3_length: 12
d_call: NA
cdr3_nt: TGTGCCAGCAGCTTAATCGGTCTTGAAGCTTTCTTT
cdr3_aa: CASSLIGLEAFF

v_call: TRBV11-3
j_call: TRBJ2-7
clone_size: NA
cdr3_length: 14
d_call: TRBD1
cdr3_nt: TGTGCCAGCAGCCTGGACAGGGGGTCCTACGAGCAGTACTTC
cdr3_aa: CASSLDRGSYEQYF

v_call: TRBV9
j_call: TRBJ2-7
clone_size: NA
cdr3_length: 15
d_call: NA
cdr3_nt: TGTGCCAGCAGCCTCGAGCCGAACCCGTCCTACGAGCAGTACTTC
cdr3_aa: CASSLEPNPSYEQYF

v_call: TRBV7-8
j_call: TRBJ2-3
clone_size: NA
cdr3_length: 15
d_call: TRBD1
cdr3_nt: TGTGCCAGCAGCTTTAGACAGGGGGCGCTGGATACGCAGTATTTT
cdr3_aa: CASSFRQGALDTQYF

v_call: TRBV29-1
j_call: TRBJ2-1
clone_size: NA
cdr3_length: 13
d_call: NA
cdr3_nt: TGCAGCGTTGGAGAGAGGGCAGGAGTAGGGCAGTTCTTC
cdr3_aa: CSVGERAGVGQFF

v_call: TRBV7-8
j_call: TRBJ1-1
clone_size: NA
cdr3_length: 17
d_call: NA
cdr3_nt: TGTGCCAGCACGACGACGGGCCCGACCCTAATGAACACTGAAGCTTTCTTT
cdr3_aa: CASTTTGPTLMNTEAFF

v_call: TRBV9
j_call: TRBJ1-1
clone_size: NA
cdr3_length: 13
d_call: NA
cdr3_nt: TGTGCCAGCAGCGTAGGTATTGGCCGGGAAGCTTTCTTT
cdr3_aa: CASSVGIGREAFF

v_call: TRBV5-5
j_call: TRBJ2-7
clone_size: NA
cdr3_length: 15
d_call: TRBD2
cdr3_nt: TGTGCCAGCAGCTTGGGACTAGCGGATACCTACGAGCAGTACTTC
cdr3_aa: CASSLGLADTYEQYF

v_call: TRBV9
j_call: TRBJ2-3
clone_size: few
cdr3_length: 17
d_call: NA
cdr3_nt: TGTGCCAGCAGCCCCCCTTGGTCCGGGGGGCATGGAGATACGCAGTATTTT
cdr3_aa: CASSPPWSGGHGDTQYF

v_call: TRBV7-8
j_call: TRBJ1-5
clone_size: NA
cdr3_length: 16
d_call: TRBD1
cdr3_nt: TGTGCCAGCAGCTTACTAGGACAGGGATGGTATCAGCCCCAGCATTTT
cdr3_aa: CASSLLGQGWYQPQHF

v_call: TRBV14
j_call: TRBJ2-5
clone_size: NA
cdr3_length: 19
d_call: NA
cdr3_nt: TGTGCCAGCAGCCACGCCCCGTTTTGGGACCGATCGACCTCGGAGACCCAGTACTTC
cdr3_aa: CASSHAPFWDRSTSETQYF

v_call: TRBV20-1
j_call: TRBJ2-7
clone_size: NA
cdr3_length: 11
d_call: NA
cdr3_nt: TGCAGTGCTATGCTGGGGGCTGAGCAGTACTTC
cdr3_aa: CSAMLGAEQYF

v_call: TRBV4-2
j_call: TRBJ1-2
clone_size: once
cdr3_length: 18
d_call: NA
cdr3_nt: TGTGCCAGCAGCCAAGATTTTGGCAGTCTAGAATCTAACTATGGCTACACCTTC
cdr3_aa: CASSQDFGSLESNYGYTF

v_call: TRBV7-3
j_call: TRBJ1-1
clone_size: once
cdr3_length: 15
d_call: NA
cdr3_nt: TGTGCCAGCAGCTTATCCCCTCCTTTTTACACTGAAGCTTTCTTT
cdr3_aa: CASSLSPPFYTEAFF

v_call: TRBV9
j_call: TRBJ2-7
clone_size: NA
cdr3_length: 16
d_call: NA
cdr3_nt: TGTGCCAGCAGCGTAGGGTCGTGGGGGCCCTCCTACGAGCAGTACTTC
cdr3_aa: CASSVGSWGPSYEQYF

v_call: TRBV11-2
j_call: TRBJ2-1
clone_size: NA
cdr3_length: 17
d_call: TRBD2
cdr3_nt: TGTGCCAGCAGCTTATTCGCTAGCGGGAGGGCGGGAAATGAGCAGTTCTTC
cdr3_aa: CASSLFASGRAGNEQFF

v_call: TRBV5-1
j_call: TRBJ2-1
clone_size: NA
cdr3_length: 10
d_call: NA
cdr3_nt: TGCGCCAGCAGAACCCTTGAGCAGTTCTTC
cdr3_aa: CASRTLEQFF

v_call: TRBV7-9
j_call: TRBJ1-4
clone_size: NA
cdr3_length: 15
d_call: NA
cdr3_nt: TGTGCCAGCAGCGGGACCGGGACGGTGAATGAAAAACTGTTTTTT
cdr3_aa: CASSGTGTVNEKLFF

v_call: TRBV19
j_call: TRBJ1-1
clone_size: once
cdr3_length: 15
d_call: NA
cdr3_nt: TGTGCCAGTAGGACCCGGGGCATCAAGGTCACTGAAGCTTTCTTT
cdr3_aa: CASRTRGIKVTEAFF

v_call: TRBV29-1
j_call: TRBJ2-5
clone_size: NA
cdr3_length: 10
d_call: NA
cdr3_nt: TGCAGCGGCGTGGGAGAGACCCAGTACTTC
cdr3_aa: CSGVGETQYF

v_call: TRBV28
j_call: TRBJ2-7
clone_size: NA
cdr3_length: 14
d_call: TRBD2
cdr3_nt: TGTGCCAGCAGTTTAAGCGGGAGGGATTACGAGCAGTACTTC
cdr3_aa: CASSLSGRDYEQYF

v_call: TRBV10-1
j_call: TRBJ2-1
clone_size: NA
cdr3_length: 12
d_call: NA
cdr3_nt: TGCGCCAGCAGCGGGACAATTTATGAGCAGTTCTTC
cdr3_aa: CASSGTIYEQFF

v_call: TRBV10-3
j_call: TRBJ1-6
clone_size: NA
cdr3_length: 13
d_call: NA
cdr3_nt: TGTGCCAATAAACAGGAATTGGGATCACCCCTCCACTTT
cdr3_aa: CANKQELGSPLHF

v_call: TRBV30
j_call: TRBJ2-3
clone_size: NA
cdr3_length: 14
d_call: NA
cdr3_nt: TGTGCCTGGAGTTATTCCGAGACCACAGATACGCAGTATTTT
cdr3_aa: CAWSYSETTDTQYF

v_call: TRBV13
j_call: TRBJ2-5
clone_size: NA
cdr3_length: 17
d_call: TRBD2
cdr3_nt: TGTGCCAGCAGCTCTGGCGATAGCGGGGGGATCCAAGAGACCCAGTACTTC
cdr3_aa: CASSSGDSGGIQETQYF

v_call: TRBV7-2
j_call: TRBJ2-2
clone_size: NA
cdr3_length: 15
d_call: NA
cdr3_nt: TGTGCCAGCAGCTTAGACCCAGTGAAAACCGGGGAGCTGTTTTTT
cdr3_aa: CASSLDPVKTGELFF

v_call: TRBV11-3
j_call: TRBJ1-3
clone_size: NA
cdr3_length: 16
d_call: TRBD1
cdr3_nt: TGTGCCAGCAGCTTAGAGCCGGGACAGTGGGGAAACACCATATATTTT
cdr3_aa: CASSLEPGQWGNTIYF

v_call: TRBV2
j_call: TRBJ2-7
clone_size: NA
cdr3_length: 15
d_call: TRBD1
cdr3_nt: TGTGCCAGCAGTTTACCCGGGACAGAACTTTACGAGCAGTACTTC
cdr3_aa: CASSLPGTELYEQYF

v_call: TRBV4-1
j_call: TRBJ2-7
clone_size: NA
cdr3_length: 15
d_call: NA
cdr3_nt: TGCGCCAGCAGCCAAGATCTAGTACAGCCCTACGAGCAGTACTTC
cdr3_aa: CASSQDLVQPYEQYF

v_call: TRBV7-2
j_call: TRBJ2-5
clone_size: NA
cdr3_length: 14
d_call: NA
cdr3_nt: TGTGCCAGCAGCCCTAATCTTGGGGCGGAGACCCAGTACTTC
cdr3_aa: CASSPNLGAETQYF

v_call: TRBV19
j_call: TRBJ2-7
clone_size: once
cdr3_length: 14
d_call: NA
cdr3_nt: TGTGCCAGTAGTATACAGCGCGGACCCTACGAGCAGTACTTC
cdr3_aa: CASSIQRGPYEQYF

v_call: TRBV10-3
j_call: TRBJ2-5
clone_size: few
cdr3_length: 15
d_call: NA
cdr3_nt: TGTGCCATCAGCCCAGCAGCCCACAACCAAGAGACCCAGTACTTC
cdr3_aa: CAISPAAHNQETQYF

v_call: TRBV15
j_call: TRBJ1-2
clone_size: NA
cdr3_length: 13
d_call: NA
cdr3_nt: TGTGCCACCAGCACAGGACAGAACTATGGCTACACCTTC
cdr3_aa: CATSTGQNYGYTF

v_call: TRBV28
j_call: TRBJ2-7
clone_size: once
cdr3_length: 15
d_call: NA
cdr3_nt: TGTGCCAGCAGTTTTTCAGGGGCTGCCCCCTACGAGCAGTACTTC
cdr3_aa: CASSFSGAAPYEQYF

v_call: TRBV25-1
j_call: TRBJ1-5
clone_size: NA
cdr3_length: 15
d_call: NA
cdr3_nt: TGTGCCAGCAGTTCCGGCGGGTATAGCAATCAGCCCCAGCATTTT
cdr3_aa: CASSSGGYSNQPQHF

v_call: TRBV9
j_call: TRBJ1-2
clone_size: NA
cdr3_length: 13
d_call: NA
cdr3_nt: TGTGCCAGCAGCGACAGAGCTAACTATGGCTACACCTTC
cdr3_aa: CASSDRANYGYTF

v_call: TRBV30
j_call: TRBJ2-1
clone_size: NA
cdr3_length: 13
d_call: NA
cdr3_nt: TGTGCCTGGGGAGAAATACTAGGTGGTGAGCAGTTCTTC
cdr3_aa: CAWGEILGGEQFF

v_call: TRBV7-9
j_call: TRBJ2-1
clone_size: once
cdr3_length: 15
d_call: NA
cdr3_nt: TGTGCCAGCAGCTCAGTCCCGGGACGGTACAATGAGCAGTTCTTC
cdr3_aa: CASSSVPGRYNEQFF

v_call: TRBV5-1
j_call: TRBJ2-5
clone_size: NA
cdr3_length: 13
d_call: NA
cdr3_nt: TGCGCCAGCAGCTTGGATCACGGAGAGACCCAGTACTTC
cdr3_aa: CASSLDHGETQYF

v_call: TRBV29-1
j_call: TRBJ1-2
clone_size: NA
cdr3_length: 14
d_call: TRBD1
cdr3_nt: TGCAGCGTTCGCGGACAGGGGGCGTCGGGGGGCTACACCTTC
cdr3_aa: CSVRGQGASGGYTF

v_call: TRBV30
j_call: TRBJ2-2
clone_size: NA
cdr3_length: 14
d_call: NA
cdr3_nt: TGTGCCTGGAGTGTAATAGCGGTAGCCGGGGAGCTGTTTTTT
cdr3_aa: CAWSVIAVAGELFF

v_call: TRBV20-1
j_call: TRBJ2-7
clone_size: NA
cdr3_length: 10
d_call: NA
cdr3_nt: TGCAGTGCCAGGGTCTACGAGCAGTACTTC
cdr3_aa: CSARVYEQYF

v_call: TRBV7-9
j_call: TRBJ1-1
clone_size: NA
cdr3_length: 15
d_call: TRBD1
cdr3_nt: TGTGCCAGCAGCCCCCGGGACAGGGCGAACACTGAAGCTTTCTTT
cdr3_aa: CASSPRDRANTEAFF

v_call: TRBV30
j_call: TRBJ2-7
clone_size: few
cdr3_length: 13
d_call: TRBD1
cdr3_nt: TGTGCCTGGAGTCCGGGACAGGGCTACGAGCAGTACTTC
cdr3_aa: CAWSPGQGYEQYF

v_call: TRBV28
j_call: TRBJ2-1
clone_size: NA
cdr3_length: 18
d_call: NA
cdr3_nt: TGTGCCAGCAGTTTAATGACAGGCGACCCTCTTAAACACAATGAGCAGTTCTTC
cdr3_aa: CASSLMTGDPLKHNEQFF